These 32 T cell receptor beta chains came from one sample sequenced in a study of T cell changes during pregnancy in multiple sclerosis (dated 2019 in TCRdb). Library preparation used the immunoSEQ multiplex PCR assay. TCRdb took this table from immuneACCESS and kept in-frame rearrangements with V and J called. Such tables lack part of the clones; where checked against another copy, unresolved V genes explain under half of the gap, and the rest is unexplained. The sample data list almost 40,000 clones, and roughly 89% of these were observed just once. The top ten hold around 0.7% of the sample. Sequencing used CD4+ T cells from peripheral blood mononuclear cells, obtained in the second trimester of pregnancy. These receptor sequences come from a female donor in good health, enrolled as a control in a pregnancy study.

This sequence joins TRBV6-5 and TRBJ1-2; no reliable D call. Trimming removed 2 bases from V and 4 bases from J, with 11 bases in between. The CDR3 consists of 14 residues. Germline V gene data show CDR1 as MNHEY and CDR2 as SVGAGI. CDR3 region: CASSYVGSAYGYTF. As DNA, the CDR3 is TGTGCCAGCAGTTACGTCGGGTCGGCCTATGGCTACACCTTC.

J is TRBJ2-6 and V is TRBV21-1; TRBD1 is the table's D call, not checked against the DNA. TRBV21-1 is marked as a pseudogene. This CDR3 region has 17 residues. The CDR3: CAGRPQLTPLAANVLTF. In DNA, the CDR3 is TGTGCCGGCCGTCCACAGCTCACCCCCCTTGCGGCCAACGTCCTGACTTTC.

V and J are TRBV30 and TRBJ1-3; D is unclear. Germline V lookup: CDR1 GTSNPN, CDR2 SVGIG (reference sequence). The ends were cut back, 8 bases at V and 2 bases at J, with 13 bases in the middle. The CDR3 loop spans 13 amino acids. CDR3 region: CARQEGTGNTIYF. CDR3 in DNA: TGTGCCCGCCAGGAGGGCACTGGAAACACCATATATTTT.

Here the CDR3 DNA reads TGTGCCAGCAGCCCGGGACTAGCGGGGGGGCCGGGCAAAAACATTCAGTACTTC. Protein: CASSPGLAGGPGKNIQYF. The chain uses TRBV7-9 and TRBJ2-4; 16 bases are shared with TRBD2. Germline values: CDR1 SEHNR, CDR2 FQNEAQ (reference sequence). The ends lost 5 bases at V and 3 bases at J; junction bases unmatched: 7. The CDR3 has 18 amino acids.

The V call is TRBV19, the J call TRBJ1-1, with D unresolved. V lost 6 bases, J lost 0 bases, and 14 bases lay in between. Looked up from germline, CDR1 is LNHDA and CDR2 is SQIVND (reference sequence). The CDR3 is 15 residues long. CDR3 sequence (DNA): TGTGCCAGTAGCCTTCCTTACTCGGTGAACACTGAAGCTTTCTTT. This sequence encodes CASSLPYSVNTEAFF.

The CDR3 is CASRGPGENIQYF. The CDR3 coding sequence is TGTGCCAGCAGGGGGCCGGGGGAAAACATTCAGTACTTC. V and J are TRBV6-5 and TRBJ2-4; D is perhaps TRBD2 (6 bases). The CDR3 contains 13 residues. The V end lost 6 bases, the J end lost 5 bases, and 11 bases lay between the germline ends. Germline V lookup: CDR1 MNHEY, CDR2 SVGAGI.

CDR3 DNA: TGTGCCAGCAGCTTAGTGCGGGGACAGGGTCAGCCCCAGCATTTT. Residues: CASSLVRGQGQPQHF. The rearrangement links TRBV7-2 to TRBJ1-5, with 9 bases fitting TRBD1. V gave up 1 base and J gave up 6 bases; unmatched junction bases: 4. The CDR3 is made up of 15 amino acids. The germline V gene has CDR1 SGHTA and CDR2 FQGNSA.

The chain recombines TRBV27 with TRBJ1-2; no firm D call. The V and J ends lost 6 bases and 0 bases respectively, with 8 bases between them. This CDR3 contains 13 residues. Germline lookup yields CDR1 MNHEY and CDR2 SMNVEV (reference sequence). The CDR3 DNA reads TGTGCCAGCAGCGAACAACCTAACTATGGCTACACCTTC. This translates into CASSEQPNYGYTF.

This clone came up a few times. The chain combines TRBV10-3 with TRBJ2-1, with 9 bases identical to TRBD2. V lost 0 bases to trimming and J lost 3 bases; unmatched junction nucleotides: 3. Germline loops: CDR1 ENHRY, CDR2 SYGVKD. The CDR3 contains 16 residues. CDR3 in DNA: TGTGCCATCAGTGAGTCGAGCGGGGGGTTCTACAATGAGCAGTTCTTC. Amino acid sequence: CAISESSGGFYNEQFF.

The CDR3 reads CASSLARFEPQHF. The CDR3 bases are TGTGCCAGCAGCTTAGCCCGGTTTGAGCCCCAGCATTTT. The chain uses TRBV7-9 and TRBJ1-5; no firm D call. The CDR3 runs to 13 residues. V gave up 0 bases and J gave up 8 bases, with 8 bases separating them. The germline V gene has CDR1 SEHNR and CDR2 FQNEAQ (reference sequence). The full variable domain, completed using reference TRBV7-9 and TRBJ1-5, is DTGVSQNPRHKITKRGQNVTFRCDPISEHNRLYWYRQTLGQGPEFLTYFQNEAQLEKSRLLSDRFSAERPKGSFSTLEIQRTEQGDSAMYLCASSLARFEPQHFGDGTRLSIL.

The chain has TRBV9 and TRBJ2-4; TRBD1 is a possible D gene (7 bases). Germline V gene lookup returns CDR1 SGDLS and CDR2 YYNGEE. The CDR3 contains 16 residues. V was clipped by 3 bases and J by 0 bases, with 13 bases between them. For the CDR3, the DNA is TGTGCCAGCAGCGGGCAGGGGGGACTAGCCAAAAACATTCAGTACTTC. This gives the protein CASSGQGGLAKNIQYF.

The chain couples TRBV11-1 to TRBJ2-7, with TRBD1 matching 7 bases. There are 14 residues in the CDR3. Germline CDR1 and CDR2: SGHAT and FQDESV (reference sequence). Unmatched junction bases numbered 4, after V lost 3 bases and J lost 2 bases. This CDR3 reads CASSFRQGPYEQYF. CDR3 DNA sequence: TGTGCCAGCAGCTTCCGACAGGGTCCCTACGAGCAGTACTTC.

This clone occurred once. V gene TRBV7-2 combines with J gene TRBJ1-4, with D possibly TRBD1 on 6 matching bases. From germline, CDR1 is SGHTA and CDR2 FQGNSA. The V end lost 6 bases, the J end lost 2 bases, and 13 bases lay between the germline ends. This CDR3 comprises 15 residues. The CDR3 reads CASRKEQGTNEKLFF. CDR3 DNA sequence: TGTGCCAGCAGAAAGGAACAGGGTACTAATGAAAAACTGTTTTTT.

The rearrangement uses TRBV5-6 and TRBJ1-2, with D perhaps matching TRBD1 (5 bases). The CDR3 covers 13 residues. Trimming removed 0 bases at V and 8 bases at J, with 11 bases between. Looked up from germline, CDR1 is SGHDT and CDR2 is YYEEEE. CDR3 residues: CASSLEPGKGYTF. In DNA, the CDR3 is TGTGCCAGCAGCTTGGAGCCAGGGAAAGGCTACACCTTC.

The rearrangement uses TRBV7-3 and TRBJ1-2; D is ambiguous. Looked up from germline, CDR1 is SGHTA and CDR2 is FQGTGA. The CDR3 has 13 residues. The V gene lost 5 bases and the J gene lost 4 bases, with 11 bases spanning the gap. CDR3 sequence (DNA): TGTGCCAGCAGCCCCGAGGTTGGCTATGGCTACACCTTC. This codes for CASSPEVGYGYTF.

As to this clone: The junction does not match germline at one end; this may be a read error. This chain joins TRBV27 and TRBJ1-2; no clear D gene. The germline V gene encodes CDR1 MNHEY and CDR2 SMNVEV (reference sequence). This CDR3 region has 14 residues. In DNA form, the CDR3 reads TGTGCCAGCAGTATAGACGGTCTTAACTATGGCCACACCTTC. Protein product: CASSIDGLNYGHTF.

CDR3 in DNA: TGCGCCAGCAGCTGGGGCAGGACCCTCTATGGCTACACCTTC. Translated: CASSWGRTLYGYTF. The V gene is TRBV4-1, the J gene TRBJ1-2; D may be TRBD1 (5 bases). Between the trimmed V and J ends, which lost 5 bases and 4 bases, there was a span of 14 bases. The V gene's germline CDR1 is MGHRA and CDR2 YSYEKL. This CDR3 is 14 amino acids long.

Here the CDR3 reads CASSFPDTPTAFF. The CDR3 bases are TGTGCCAGCAGCTTTCCGGACACACCCACAGCTTTCTTT. The chain uses TRBV7-9 and TRBJ1-1; weak D call: TRBD1 (5 bases). The CDR3 contains 13 residues. Trimming took off 3 bases at V and 10 bases at J, with 15 bases between the two ends. Per the germline V gene, CDR1 is SEHNR and CDR2 is FQNEAQ (reference sequence). Combining the CDR3 with reference TRBV7-9 and TRBJ1-1 gives the whole variable domain DTGVSQNPRHKITKRGQNVTFRCDPISEHNRLYWYRQTLGQGPEFLTYFQNEAQLEKSRLLSDRFSAERPKGSFSTLEIQRTEQGDSAMYLCASSFPDTPTAFFGQGTRLTVV.

The chain combines TRBV19 with TRBJ1-5, with 7 bases matching TRBD1. Germline CDR1 reads LNHDA; CDR2 reads SQIVND (reference sequence). The CDR3 is made up of 15 amino acids. The J segment lost 0 bases and the V segment lost 5 bases, leaving 4 bases of the junction unmatched. The DNA for the CDR3 is TGTGCCAGTAGTGCGGGACAGAATAGCAATCAGCCCCAGCATTTT. Amino acid sequence: CASSAGQNSNQPQHF.

This chain joins TRBV6-1 and TRBJ1-1; the match to TRBD1 covers 8 bases. The CDR3 extends over 13 amino acids. V gave up 6 bases and J gave up 10 bases; unmatched junction bases: 10. CDR1 MNHNS and CDR2 SASEGT come from the germline V gene. The CDR3 here is CASRDGQGLGAFF. In nucleotides, the CDR3 is TGTGCCAGCAGGGACGGACAGGGCCTTGGAGCTTTCTTT.

This clone is a singleton in its sample. Other DNA sequences in the sample encode the same CDR3. This chain links TRBV18 with TRBJ2-1, with a tentative D call TRBD2 (6 bases). V lost 2 bases, J lost 7 bases, and 6 bases lay in between. This CDR3 has 12 residues. From germline, CDR1 is KGHSH and CDR2 LQKENI. CDR3 protein: CASSPGGNEQFF. CDR3 DNA: TGTGCCAGCTCACCAGGGGGGAATGAGCAGTTCTTC.

V usage is TRBV6-6 and J usage is TRBJ1-2; no clear D. CDR3 size: 13 residues. Germline CDR1 is MNHNY and CDR2 is SVGAGI (reference sequence). V was shortened by 8 bases and J by 4 bases, with 14 bases between the two germline ends. This CDR3 is CASYPQDGYGYTF. The CDR3, as DNA: TGTGCCAGCTACCCCCAGGATGGCTATGGCTACACCTTC.

This clone was observed once. This chain connects TRBV6-5 to TRBJ2-3, with 9 bases fitting TRBD2. With V trimmed by 6 bases and J by 6 bases, 7 bases remained unmatched. Germline V gene sequence: CDR1 MNHEY, CDR2 SVGAGI. This CDR3 contains 14 residues. CDR3 sequence reads: CASRAGGSSDTQYF. The CDR3 DNA is TGTGCCAGCAGGGCGGGGGGGTCGTCTGATACGCAGTATTTT.

The count of this clone is one. The CDR3 nucleotides are TGTGCCAGCAGGCTAGCGGGGGGGCCGAAGGAGCAGTACTTC. Residues: CASRLAGGPKEQYF. The rearrangement joins TRBV28 to TRBJ2-7, with 12 bases fitting TRBD2. Looked up from germline, CDR1 is MDHEN and CDR2 is SYDVKM. V shed 6 bases and J 7 bases; nucleotides not matched to a gene: 7. The CDR3 totals 14 residues.

The chain combines TRBV2 with TRBJ1-1; TRBD1 aligns across 8 bases. V dropped 7 bases and J dropped 5; count of bases not matched to a gene: 9. There are 14 residues in the CDR3. CDR1 and CDR2 from the germline V gene are SNHLY and FYNNEI. DNA of the CDR3: TGTGCCAGCACCTACTTACAGGGGGAGACTGAAGCTTTCTTT. Its protein product is CASTYLQGETEAFF. The full variable domain, in which reference TRBV2 and TRBJ1-1 provide the parts outside the CDR3, is EPEVTQTPSHQVTQMGQEVILRCVPISNHLYFYWYRQILGQKVEFLVSFYNNEISEKSEIFDDQFSVERPDGSNFTLKIRSTKLEDSAMYFCASTYLQGETEAFFGQGTRLTVV.

The rearrangement joins TRBV7-2 to TRBJ1-2, with D perhaps TRBD1 (6 bases). Deletions cut 4 bases from V and 3 bases from J, with 9 bases between. This CDR3 comprises 13 residues. Germline CDR1 is SGHTA and CDR2 is FQGNSA. The DNA of the CDR3 is TGTGCCAGCAGCTCCGGGACATACTATGGCTACACCTTC. The encoded protein is CASSSGTYYGYTF.

The rearrangement uses TRBV7-8 and TRBJ1-4; possible D gene TRBD1, 5 bases. The length of the CDR3 is 17 residues. Per the germline V gene, CDR1 is SGHVS and CDR2 is FQNEAQ. Trimming stripped 2 bases from V and 0 bases from J, with 13 bases between. The CDR3 DNA reads TGTGCCAGCAGCTTAACGAGGAGGGGTTCAACTAATGAAAAACTGTTTTTT. It encodes CASSLTRRGSTNEKLFF.

The CDR3 bases are TGCAGTGCTAGTCGAGGAAATGAGCAGTTCTTC. Protein product: CSASRGNEQFF. This chain links TRBV20-1 with TRBJ2-1; D remains unclear. V was cut by 3 bases and J by 7 bases, with 7 bases left in between. Germline V lookup: CDR1 DFQATT, CDR2 SNEGSKA (reference sequence). The CDR3 consists of 11 residues.

This clone was found once. The rearrangement links TRBV7-3 to TRBJ2-5; no firm D call. V lost 4 bases and J 5 bases, leaving 5 bases between the germline ends. This CDR3 spans 11 amino acids. Per germline, CDR1 SGHTA and CDR2 FQGTGA. CDR3 nucleotides: TGTGCCAGCAGCTACGGGGAGACCCAGTACTTC. It is translated as CASSYGETQYF.

V usage is TRBV29-1 and J usage is TRBJ2-3, with D uncertain. Looked up from germline, CDR1 is SQVTM and CDR2 is ANQGSEA. The CDR3 has 13 residues. Trimming removed 3 bases at V and 5 bases at J, with 12 bases between. The CDR3 here is CSVENTRGDTQYF. The CDR3 DNA follows: TGCAGCGTTGAGAACACCCGCGGAGATACGCAGTATTTT.

J is TRBJ2-1 and V is TRBV21-1; TRBD1, the D gene given by the table, was not confirmed from the DNA. TRBV21-1 is annotated as a pseudogene. This CDR3 has 15 residues. The CDR3: CARRETGDWDNEQFF. The CDR3 DNA sequence: TGTGCCAGGCGGGAGACAGGGGATTGGGACAATGAGCAGTTCTTC.

This clone was recorded a few times. V usage is TRBV7-2 and J usage is TRBJ2-7; D gene unclear. Germline CDR1 is SGHTA and CDR2 is FQGNSA. This CDR3 region has 14 residues. V was trimmed by 2 bases and J by 9 bases, leaving 17 bases between them. The CDR3: CASSLQDTPTGQYF. The CDR3 DNA sequence: TGTGCCAGCAGCTTACAAGACACCCCTACTGGGCAGTACTTC.